This T cell receptor (beta chain) was recovered during a study of regulatory T cells in long-lasting Graves disease. About the study: Persistence in Graves' disease required over 5 years of antithyroid drugs plus positive TSH receptor antibodies.

Study-wide findings and caveats: Accuracy could have been hurt by small sample size.

The CDR3 contains 13 residues. CDR1 and CDR2 (germline): SEHNR, FQNEAQ (reference sequence). V lost 8 bases to trimming and J lost 7 bases, with 12 bases between them. This clonotype was counted a few times. Its specificity is unknown. Combining iRepertoire HTBI primers with Arm-PCR of CDR3 regions, the authors built TCR beta libraries. TCRdb itself ran the multiplex PCR reads through MiXCR, one entry per CDR3 protein. The profile shows 350,000 to 450,000 distinct CDR3 sequences, roughly 20% of them singletons. The time point: persistent/refractory GD, antithyroid drugs over 5 years with positive TRAb. TCR sequences were obtained from RNA taken from PBMCs. Criteria from the American Thyroid Association guidelines were applied to diagnose Graves' disease.

V usage is TRBV7-9 and J usage is TRBJ1-6; D is possibly TRBD1 (5 bases). The TCR comes from a female donor with Graves disease. Here the sequenced sample was peripheral blood mononuclear cells (PBMCs), taken when the disease was refractory, from a patient treated with antithyroid drugs. The CDR3 reads CASGKGPNSPLHF. The DNA of the CDR3 is TGTGCCAGCGGGAAGGGGCCCAATTCACCCCTCCACTTT. Full variable domain (rest looked up from reference TRBV7-9 and TRBJ1-6): DTGVSQNPRHKITKRGQNVTFRCDPISEHNRLYWYRQTLGQGPEFLTYFQNEAQLEKSRLLSDRFSAERPKGSFSTLEIQRTEQGDSAMYLCASGKGPNSPLHFGNGTRLTVT.